The rows below give T cell receptor beta chains drawn from one sample of a study of cytomegalovirus exposure and HLA in healthy donors. Sequencing was performed with immunoSEQ multiplex PCR; in TCRdb, only in-frame clones are kept and a portion is missing. The sample includes tens of thousands of clones, over 95% of them seen just once. Specimen: PBMCs. Source of these receptors: a woman between 18 and 30 years old in good health and CMV-seropositive. CDR3s include the opening cysteine and the closing phenylalanine or tryptophan. The D gene is left open where the match is weak. The size field is filled for only some rows; it gives once, few, many or a size class.

d_call	v_call	j_call	clone_size	cdr3_aa	cdr3_nt
TRBD1	TRBV5-1	TRBJ1-3	-	CASSSGTASGNTIYF	TGCGCCAGCAGCTCCGGGACAGCCTCTGGAAACACCATATATTTT
TRBD2	TRBV9	TRBJ2-5	-	CASSPSSGGRETQYF	TGTGCCAGCAGCCCATCAAGCGGGGGCCGGGAGACCCAGTACTTC
TRBD2	TRBV12-5	TRBJ2-1	-	CASGLGGLAGGRYNEQFF	TGTGCTAGTGGTTTGGGCGGACTAGCGGGAGGACGGTACAATGAGCAGTTCTTC
-	TRBV5-1	TRBJ2-7	-	CASSYTGNYEQYF	TGCGCCAGCAGCTACACAGGCAACTACGAGCAGTACTTC
-	TRBV28	TRBJ2-3	-	CASSLSGYSTDTQYF	TGTGCCAGCAGTTTGAGCGGGTACAGCACAGATACGCAGTATTTT
TRBD1	TRBV7-2	TRBJ1-5	-	CASSAVTGGNQPQHF	TGTGCCAGCAGCGCCGTCACAGGGGGCAATCAGCCCCAGCATTTT
TRBD1	TRBV5-6	TRBJ1-1	-	CASSSKHDRDTSEAFF	TGTGCCAGCAGCTCTAAGCACGACAGGGATACTAGTGAAGCTTTCTTT
-	TRBV27	TRBJ1-1	-	CASSTWTATEAFF	TGTGCCAGCAGTACTTGGACAGCCACTGAAGCTTTCTTT
-	TRBV6-5	TRBJ1-1	-	CASSYSPGNTEAFF	TGTGCCAGCAGTTACTCGCCAGGGAACACTGAAGCTTTCTTT
-	TRBV15	TRBJ1-1	-	CATSREVGEAFF	TGTGCCACCAGCAGAGAAGTGGGCGAAGCTTTCTTT
TRBD2	TRBV9	TRBJ2-1	-	CASSPRTSGPWKSSYNEQFF	TGTGCCAGCAGCCCGAGGACTAGCGGCCCTTGGAAGAGCTCCTACAATGAGCAGTTCTTC
TRBD2	TRBV7-2	TRBJ2-7	-	CASSSTSGEAYEQYF	TGTGCCAGCAGCTCGACTAGCGGAGAGGCCTACGAGCAGTACTTC
TRBD1	TRBV28	TRBJ2-2	-	CASRPGTGGFRDTGELFF	TGTGCCAGCAGGCCGGGGACAGGGGGCTTTAGGGACACCGGGGAGCTGTTTTTT
TRBD1	TRBV18	TRBJ2-7	-	CASSRGQGPYEQYF	TGTGCCAGCTCACGCGGACAGGGCCCCTACGAGCAGTACTTC
-	TRBV7-6	TRBJ1-5	-	CASSSGGGSNQPQHF	TGTGCCAGCAGCTCCGGGGGTGGGAGCAATCAGCCCCAGCATTTT
-	TRBV7-2	TRBJ2-7	once	CASSRDISGRYEQYF	TGTGCCAGCAGCCGAGACATTAGCGGAAGATACGAGCAGTACTTC
-	TRBV9	TRBJ2-3	-	CASSAGDSHSTDTQYF	TGTGCCAGCAGCGCGGGGGACAGCCACAGCACAGATACGCAGTATTTT
-	TRBV7-3	TRBJ2-5	-	CASSLNPGGLGETQYF	TGTGCCAGCAGCTTAAATCCTGGAGGCCTAGGCGAGACCCAGTACTTC
-	TRBV6-5	TRBJ1-1	-	CASSSSGSLNTEAFF	TGTGCCAGCAGTTCCTCGGGGAGTTTGAACACTGAAGCTTTCTTT
-	TRBV6-4	TRBJ2-5	-	CASSVSEGGTQYF	TGTGCCAGCAGTGTCTCCGAAGGGGGGACCCAGTACTTC
-	TRBV6-5	TRBJ2-1	-	CASAGTPTYNEQFF	TGTGCCAGTGCCGGGACACCAACCTACAATGAGCAGTTCTTC
TRBD2	TRBV7-9	TRBJ2-3	-	CASSQRLAGVPDTQYF	TGTGCCAGCAGTCAAAGGCTAGCGGGAGTTCCAGATACGCAGTATTTT
-	TRBV4-2	TRBJ2-7	-	CASSQDSNYEQYF	TGTGCCAGCAGCCAAGATAGTAACTACGAGCAGTACTTC
TRBD2	TRBV28	TRBJ2-1	-	CASSLLVAGTYNEQFF	TGTGCCAGCAGTTTATTAGTAGCGGGGACCTACAATGAGCAGTTCTTC
-	TRBV30	TRBJ2-1	-	CAWSVGAAYNEQFF	TGTGCCTGGAGTGTAGGGGCTGCCTACAATGAGCAGTTCTTC
TRBD1	TRBV5-6	TRBJ2-2	-	CASSFQTGPPGELFF	TGTGCCAGCAGTTTCCAGACAGGGCCGCCCGGGGAGCTGTTTTTT
-	TRBV4-1	TRBJ2-5	-	CASSQWTKETQYF	TGCGCCAGCAGCCAATGGACTAAAGAGACCCAGTACTTC
-	TRBV28	TRBJ1-2	-	CASSLAGSGYTF	TGTGCCAGCAGTCTGGCAGGTTCCGGCTACACCTTC
TRBD1	TRBV30	TRBJ2-1	-	CAWRGDSAFYNEQFF	TGTGCCTGGAGGGGGGACAGCGCTTTTTACAATGAGCAGTTCTTC
-	TRBV4-3	TRBJ2-1	-	CASSQDAGVNEQFF	TGCGCCAGCAGCCAAGATGCCGGGGTTAATGAGCAGTTCTTC
TRBD2	TRBV7-9	TRBJ2-5	-	CASSLGTSGRQETQYF	TGTGCCAGCAGCTTAGGCACTAGCGGGAGGCAAGAGACCCAGTACTTC
-	TRBV30	TRBJ2-7	-	CAWSVDSSYEQYF	TGTGCCTGGAGTGTAGATAGCTCCTACGAGCAGTACTTC
-	TRBV28	TRBJ2-7	-	CASTSGGITLEQYF	TGTGCCAGCACCTCTGGGGGGATCACCCTCGAGCAGTACTTC
TRBD2	TRBV30	TRBJ2-7	-	CAWSVLGTSAYEQYF	TGTGCCTGGAGTGTTTTAGGGACTAGCGCCTACGAGCAGTACTTC
-	TRBV5-6	TRBJ2-3	-	CASSILPGGSTDTQYF	TGTGCCAGCAGCATACTCCCAGGGGGGAGCACAGATACGCAGTATTTT
-	TRBV6-1	TRBJ2-3	few	CASSLPTDNTDTQYF	TGTGCCAGCAGTCTCCCCACTGATAACACAGATACGCAGTATTTT
-	TRBV5-4	TRBJ1-1	-	CASWRVGTEAFF	TGTGCCAGCTGGCGGGTTGGAACTGAAGCTTTCTTT
-	TRBV27	TRBJ1-1	few	CASSLRLNTEAFF	TGTGCCAGCAGTTTACGGTTGAACACTGAAGCTTTCTTT
-	TRBV27	TRBJ2-7	-	CASSFGSGGFYEQYF	TGTGCCAGCAGTTTCGGTAGCGGAGGGTTCTACGAGCAGTACTTC
-	TRBV14	TRBJ2-2	-	CASSLGRAGTGELFF	TGTGCCAGCAGCCTTGGAAGGGCAGGGACCGGGGAGCTGTTTTTT
-	TRBV6-5	TRBJ2-7	-	CASSNRLVSYEQYF	TGTGCCAGCAGTAACCGACTAGTTTCCTACGAGCAGTACTTC
-	TRBV28	TRBJ1-2	-	CASSLDSFWGYTF	TGTGCCAGCAGTTTGGACAGCTTCTGGGGCTACACCTTC
-	TRBV14	TRBJ1-1	once	CASSQDLGAEAFF	TGTGCCAGCAGCCAAGATTTAGGGGCGGAAGCTTTCTTT
TRBD2	TRBV6-5	TRBJ2-5	-	CASRSLAGPETQYF	TGTGCCAGCAGATCCCTAGCGGGACCCGAGACCCAGTACTTC
-	TRBV30	TRBJ1-2	-	CAWANLNLYGYTF	TGTGCCTGGGCAAACCTGAACCTATATGGCTACACCTTC
TRBD2	TRBV28	TRBJ2-3	once	CASSSPAGGSTDTQYF	TGTGCCAGCAGTTCCCCAGCGGGAGGTTCGACAGATACGCAGTATTTT
TRBD1	TRBV7-2	TRBJ2-3	-	CASSLGDRATDTQYF	TGTGCCAGCAGCTTAGGGGACAGGGCGACAGATACGCAGTATTTT
TRBD2	TRBV27	TRBJ2-1	-	CASSSTSGSYNEQFF	TGTGCCAGCAGTTCAACTAGCGGGTCCTACAATGAGCAGTTCTTC
TRBD2	TRBV6-5	TRBJ2-7	-	CASWNAGGYEQYF	TGTGCCAGCTGGAATGCGGGAGGGTACGAGCAGTACTTC
-	TRBV7-2	TRBJ2-2	-	CASSSGPNTGELFF	TGTGCCAGCAGCTCGGGTCCCAACACCGGGGAGCTGTTTTTT
TRBD1	TRBV27	TRBJ1-1	-	CASSLSTGATNTEAFF	TGTGCCAGCAGTTTATCTACAGGGGCGACGAACACTGAAGCTTTCTTT
TRBD1	TRBV7-9	TRBJ2-3	-	CASRPNVRGPGPDTQYF	TGTGCCAGCAGGCCTAATGTAAGGGGGCCGGGACCAGATACGCAGTATTTT